This T cell receptor beta chain comes out of a study of CD8+CD57+ T cells in acquired aplastic anemia. Patients chosen for sequencing had shown CD8+CD57+ cell expansion by flow cytometry. For CDR3 and TCR beta VDJ profiling, genomic DNA was the template used. Each CDR3 protein is one row after TCRdb ran MiXCR on the reads. The sample holds around 200,000 distinct CDR3 sequences, about half seen once. This clonotype was counted many times. The specimen sequenced was sorted CD4+, CD8+, or CD8+CD57+ T cells (not recorded which) from PBMCs. This clonotype was sampled from a human donor with aplastic anemia.

Here the CDR3 DNA reads TGCAGTGTGCCGGGTAACTATGGCTACACCTTC. Protein sequence: CSVPGNYGYTF. The gene calls are TRBV20-1 and TRBJ1-2; D remains ambiguous. Trimming removed 7 bases from V and 1 base from J, with 7 bases in between. The V gene's germline CDR1 is DFQATT and CDR2 SNEGSKA (reference sequence). This CDR3 spans 11 amino acids.